This T cell receptor beta chain was profiled in a study of blood T cell repertoires in COVID-19. About the research overall: Donors in the United States, Italy and Spain gave samples during acute or convalescent COVID-19. The cDNA or gDNA used as material had been derived from T cells, B-cell-depleted T cells, or PBMCs.

Per the germline V gene, CDR1 is LGHNT and CDR2 is FRNRAP. V trimming: 1 base; J trimming: 8 bases; junction bases outside the gene matches: 7. The CDR3 is 15 amino acids. Original handling: Amplification of reference gene primers was used by the study to estimate nucleated cell counts. Produced via immunoSEQ multiplex PCR; TCRdb's table is partial and in-frame only. The V and J calls and clone size were taken over from that table, and D and trimming were inferred from the DNA. The repertoire has around 130,000 clones, roughly 86% of them found once; the top ten carry roughly 12%. V usage is TRBV12-5 and J usage is TRBJ2-1; 8 bases map to TRBD1. Material: peripheral blood. This TCR was recovered from a human donor in a cohort sampled during active COVID-19. CDR3 loop: CASGLGTGNNDEQFF. The CDR3 DNA reads TGTGCTAGTGGTTTGGGGACAGGGAATAACGATGAGCAGTTCTTC. Combining the CDR3 with reference TRBV12-5 and TRBJ2-1 gives the whole variable domain DARVTQTPRHKVTEMGQEVTMRCQPILGHNTVFWYRQTMMQGLELLAYFRNRAPLDDSGMPKDRFSAEMPDATLATLKIQPSEPRDSAVYFCASGLGTGNNDEQFFGPGTRLTVL.